These 14 T cell receptor beta chains share one sample of origin, sequenced in a study of identical twins. One entry per CDR3 protein results from TCRdb running MiXCR on the 5' RACE reads. The repertoire consists of under 300,000 distinct CDR3 sequences, with approximately 7.1% occurring once and the leading ten covering less than 15%. This sample also appeared in a second study, on T cells expressing NK-cell markers.

The specimen sequenced was CD8+ T cells sorted from blood. The source of these receptors is a woman aged 18-30 years in good health.

This clonotype was detected only a few times. V usage is TRBV12-3 or TRBV12-4 and J usage is TRBJ2-2, with D unclear. This CDR3 is built from 13 residues. V lost 8 bases, J lost 3 bases, and 10 bases lay in between. CDR3 protein: CASGLLHTGELFF. CDR3 bases: TGTGCCAGCGGCCTGCTACACACCGGGGAGCTGTTTTTT.

The CDR3 bases are TGTGCCAGCAGTTCCGCCGGGACCGACTATGGCTACACCTTC. Protein sequence: CASSSAGTDYGYTF. The V gene is TRBV12-3 or TRBV12-4, the J gene TRBJ1-2, with D possibly being TRBD1 (5 bases). The CDR3 consists of 14 residues. The germline V and J ends were trimmed by 4 bases and 3 bases, with 12 bases remaining between them.

This clonotype was seen at least ten times. The rearrangement joins TRBV20-1 to TRBJ1-2; TRBD1 matches at 11 bases. CDR3 length: 13 residues. Germline CDR1 DFQATT, CDR2 SNEGSKA (reference sequence). The V gene end was trimmed by 5 bases and the J gene end by 7 bases; junction bases not matched to a gene: 6. CDR3 DNA: TGCAGTGCTTGGGACAGGGGGACGGGTGGCTACACCTTC. Amino acid sequence: CSAWDRGTGGYTF.

At least ten counts were recorded for this clonotype. The J gene is TRBJ1-1, the V gene TRBV7-2; TRBD1 matches 9 bases. J was trimmed by 8 bases and V by 4 bases; bases with no gene match: 11. CDR3 length: 15 residues. Germline lookup yields CDR1 SGHTA and CDR2 FQGNSA. CDR3 loop: CASSSSGTGFGEAFF. The CDR3 region has the DNA TGTGCCAGCAGCTCATCCGGGACAGGGTTCGGGGAAGCTTTCTTT.

This clonotype occurred a few times. V gene TRBV19 combines with J gene TRBJ1-5; TRBD1 matches 8 bases. The CDR3 spans 13 residues. V lost 8 bases to trimming and J lost 6 bases; unmatched junction nucleotides: 6. Germline V lookup: CDR1 LNHDA, CDR2 SQIVND (reference sequence). CDR3 bases: TGTGCCAGTCAGGCAGGGGGCTTTCAGCCCCAGCATTTT. The encoded protein is CASQAGGFQPQHF.

This clonotype was counted between two and nine times. The rearrangement uses TRBV13 and TRBJ1-1, with 11 positions matching TRBD1. The germline V gene has CDR1 PRHDT and CDR2 FYEKMQ (reference sequence). Unmatched junction bases numbered 6, after V lost 5 bases and J lost 4 bases. This CDR3 contains 15 residues. The CDR3, as DNA: TGTGCCAGCAGCCGTCCGGGACAGGGGGGCACTGAAGCTTTCTTT. Translated, it gives CASSRPGQGGTEAFF.

This clonotype showed up many times. The chain links TRBV12-3 or TRBV12-4 to TRBJ1-6, with 7 bases aligning to TRBD1. The CDR3 consists of 15 residues. The V and J ends lost 4 bases and 6 bases, in that order; junction bases with no gene match: 6. In nucleotides, the CDR3 is TGTGCCAGCAGTTCCGGGACAGCCCCTAATTCACCCCTCCACTTT. As protein: CASSSGTAPNSPLHF.

This clonotype appeared a few times. This chain links TRBV15 with TRBJ2-1, with D uncertain. CDR1 LNHNV and CDR2 YYDKDF come from the germline V gene (reference sequence). The V and J ends lost 5 bases and 4 bases respectively, with 24 bases between them. The CDR3 length is 18 residues. In nucleotides, the CDR3 is TGTGCCACCAGCGGCTATTCCTCCGGGTTAGCCAATTACAATGAGCAGTTCTTC. This gives the protein CATSGYSSGLANYNEQFF.

This clonotype was found a few times. The chain joins TRBV12-5 to TRBJ2-1, with D possibly matching TRBD1 (5 bases). CDR3 length equals 10 residues. V dropped 6 bases and J dropped 14 bases, with 11 bases sitting between them. The germline CDR1 and CDR2 sequences are LGHNT and FRNRAP. The CDR3 sequence is CASGPDSEFF. The CDR3 DNA is TGTGCTAGTGGGCCCGACAGTGAGTTCTTC.

V and J are TRBV5-1 and TRBJ2-3; 7 bases are a match to TRBD1. The CDR3 runs to 16 residues. The V gene end was trimmed by 4 bases and the J gene end by 1 base; junction bases not matched to a gene: 9. Per germline, CDR1 SGHRS and CDR2 YFSETQ. The CDR3 is CASSPGTAPGTDTQYF. Here the CDR3 DNA reads TGCGCCAGCAGCCCCGGGACAGCCCCTGGCACAGATACGCAGTATTTT. The variable domain in full, completed from reference TRBV5-1 and TRBJ2-3, reads KAGVTQTPRYLIKTRGQQVTLSCSPISGHRSVSWYQQTPGQGLQFLFEYFSETQRNKGNFPGRFSGRQFSNSRSEMNVSTLELGDSALYLCASSPGTAPGTDTQYFGPGTRLTVL.

V usage is TRBV7-8 and J usage is TRBJ2-3; D tentatively reads TRBD1 or TRBD2 (5 bases each). The CDR3 is 12 amino acids. Trimming took 6 bases from V and 14 from J, leaving 18 bases between them. The germline V gene has CDR1 SGHVS and CDR2 FQNEAQ. The DNA of the CDR3 is TGTGCCAGCAGGGGCGGTGCACTAGGGGTGTATTTT. Its protein is CASRGGALGVYF.

This clonotype has a handful of counts. The V call is TRBV6-5, the J call TRBJ1-4, with a tentative D call TRBD1 (5 bases). Trimming took off 5 bases at V and 4 bases at J, with 14 bases between the two ends. The CDR3 spans 15 residues. Looked up from germline, CDR1 is MNHEY and CDR2 is SVGAGI. As DNA, the CDR3 is TGTGCCAGCAGTACTGGCTGGGACTTTAATGAAAAACTGTTTTTT. This sequence encodes CASSTGWDFNEKLFF.

In regard to this clonotype: At one end, the junction sequence differs from germline, possibly due to a read error. The chain links TRBV5-1 to TRBJ1-5; D gene unclear. The CDR3 loop spans 14 amino acids. Germline V gives CDR1 SGHRS, CDR2 YFSETQ. Written as DNA, the CDR3 is TGCGCCAGCAGCTTGTTGGGCGATAGTCAGCCCCATCATTTT. Translating it yields CASSLLGDSQPHHF.

This chain joins TRBV6-2 or TRBV6-3 and TRBJ1-5; D call uncertain. Germline CDR1 reads MNHEY; CDR2 reads SVGEGT. Trimming pared 6 bases from V and 1 base from J, leaving 10 bases between. CDR3 length: 14 residues. CDR3 bases: TGTGCCAGCAGGACCGTCTGGAGCAATCAGCCCCAGCATTTT. Translation gives CASRTVWSNQPQHF.